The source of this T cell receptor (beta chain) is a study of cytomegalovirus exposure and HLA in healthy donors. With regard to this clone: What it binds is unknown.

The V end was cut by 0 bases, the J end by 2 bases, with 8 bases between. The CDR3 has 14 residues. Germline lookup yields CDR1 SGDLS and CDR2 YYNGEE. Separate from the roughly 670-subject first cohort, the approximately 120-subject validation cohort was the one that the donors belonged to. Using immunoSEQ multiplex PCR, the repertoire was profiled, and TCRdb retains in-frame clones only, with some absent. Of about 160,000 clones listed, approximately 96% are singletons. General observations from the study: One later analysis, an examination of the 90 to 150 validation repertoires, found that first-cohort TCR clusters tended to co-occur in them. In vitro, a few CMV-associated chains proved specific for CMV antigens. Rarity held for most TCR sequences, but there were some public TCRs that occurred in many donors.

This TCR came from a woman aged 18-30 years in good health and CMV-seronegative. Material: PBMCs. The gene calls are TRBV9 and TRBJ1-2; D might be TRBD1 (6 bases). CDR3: CASSVVGQNYGYTF. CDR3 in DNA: TGTGCCAGCAGCGTAGTCGGACAGAACTATGGCTACACCTTC.